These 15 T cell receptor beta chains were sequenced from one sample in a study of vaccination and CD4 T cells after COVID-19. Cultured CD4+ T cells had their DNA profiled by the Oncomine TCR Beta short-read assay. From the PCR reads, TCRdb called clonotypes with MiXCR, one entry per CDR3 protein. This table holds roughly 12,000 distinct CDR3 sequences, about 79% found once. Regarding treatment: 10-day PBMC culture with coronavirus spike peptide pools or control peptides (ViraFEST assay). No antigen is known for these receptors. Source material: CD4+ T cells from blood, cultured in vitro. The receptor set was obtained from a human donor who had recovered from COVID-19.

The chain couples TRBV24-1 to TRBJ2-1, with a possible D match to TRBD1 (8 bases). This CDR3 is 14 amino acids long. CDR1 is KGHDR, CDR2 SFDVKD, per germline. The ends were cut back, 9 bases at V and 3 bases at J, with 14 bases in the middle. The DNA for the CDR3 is TGTGCCACCGCGACAGGGGACTACTACAATGAGCAGTTCTTC. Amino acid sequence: CATATGDYYNEQFF.

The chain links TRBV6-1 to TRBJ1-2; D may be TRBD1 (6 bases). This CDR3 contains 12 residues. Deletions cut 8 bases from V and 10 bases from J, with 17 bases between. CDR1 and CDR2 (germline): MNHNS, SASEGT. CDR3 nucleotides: TGTGCCAGCGGGAGGGGGACGGAACACTACACCTTC. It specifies CASGRGTEHYTF.

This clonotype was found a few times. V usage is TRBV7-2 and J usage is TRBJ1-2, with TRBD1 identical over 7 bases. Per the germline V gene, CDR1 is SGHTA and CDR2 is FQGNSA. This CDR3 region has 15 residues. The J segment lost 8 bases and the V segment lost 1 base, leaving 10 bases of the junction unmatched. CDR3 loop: CASSLVAGGALGYTF. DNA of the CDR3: TGTGCCAGCAGCTTAGTGGCAGGGGGAGCCTTGGGCTACACCTTC.

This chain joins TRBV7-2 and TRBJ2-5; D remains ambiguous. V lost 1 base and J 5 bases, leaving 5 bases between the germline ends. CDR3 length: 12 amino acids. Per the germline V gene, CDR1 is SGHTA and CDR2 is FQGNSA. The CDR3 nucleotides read TGTGCCAGCAGCTTAGATTCGGAGACCCAGTACTTC. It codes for CASSLDSETQYF.

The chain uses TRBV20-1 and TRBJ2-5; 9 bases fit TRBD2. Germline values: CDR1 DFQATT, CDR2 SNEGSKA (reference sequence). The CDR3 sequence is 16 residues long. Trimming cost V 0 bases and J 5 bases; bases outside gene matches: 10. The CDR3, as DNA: TGCAGTGCTAGAGATTGGGGAGCGGGAGGAGGGGAGACCCAGTACTTC. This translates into CSARDWGAGGGETQYF.

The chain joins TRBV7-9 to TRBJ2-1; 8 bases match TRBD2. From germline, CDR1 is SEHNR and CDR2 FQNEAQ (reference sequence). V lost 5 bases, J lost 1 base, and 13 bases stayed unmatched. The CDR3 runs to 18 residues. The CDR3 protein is CASSPYLAAGGSYNEQFF. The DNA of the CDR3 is TGTGCCAGCAGCCCCTATCTAGCTGCGGGAGGATCCTACAATGAGCAGTTCTTC.

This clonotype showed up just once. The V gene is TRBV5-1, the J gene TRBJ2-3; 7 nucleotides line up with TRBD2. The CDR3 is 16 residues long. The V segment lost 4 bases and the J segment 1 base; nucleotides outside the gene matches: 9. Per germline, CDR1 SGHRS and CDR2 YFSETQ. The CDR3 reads CASSVTGLSGTDTQYF. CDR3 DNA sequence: TGCGCCAGCAGCGTGACGGGACTATCTGGCACAGATACGCAGTATTTT.

This CDR3 reads CATSPTRSSYNSPLHF. CDR3 in DNA: TGTGCCACCAGCCCCACTCGAAGCTCCTATAATTCACCCCTCCACTTT. V usage is TRBV15 and J usage is TRBJ1-6, with D hard to call. V was clipped by 5 bases and J by 0 bases, with 11 bases between them. In germline, CDR1 is LNHNV, CDR2 YYDKDF (reference sequence). The CDR3 contains 16 residues.

The chain's CDR3 is CASSLGKGLISNQPQHF. CDR3 coding DNA: TGTGCCAGCAGCTTGGGAAAAGGCCTAATTAGCAATCAGCCCCAGCATTTT. This chain connects TRBV5-5 to TRBJ1-5; D gene uncertain. This CDR3 region has 17 residues. Per germline, CDR1 SGHKS and CDR2 YYEKEE (reference sequence). V was pared by 0 bases and J by 0 bases, with 13 bases between.

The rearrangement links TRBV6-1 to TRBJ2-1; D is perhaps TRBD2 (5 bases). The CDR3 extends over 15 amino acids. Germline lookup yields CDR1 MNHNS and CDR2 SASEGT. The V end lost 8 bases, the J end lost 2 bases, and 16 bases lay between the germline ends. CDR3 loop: CASHIGLNAYNEQFF. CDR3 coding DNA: TGTGCCAGCCATATCGGACTGAATGCCTACAATGAGCAGTTCTTC.

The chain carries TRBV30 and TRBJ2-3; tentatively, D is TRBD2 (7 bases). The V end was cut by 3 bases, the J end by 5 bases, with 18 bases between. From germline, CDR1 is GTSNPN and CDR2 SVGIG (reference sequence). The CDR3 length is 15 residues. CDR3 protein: CAWRVDGGAIDTQYF. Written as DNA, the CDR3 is TGTGCCTGGAGGGTAGATGGGGGGGCGATAGATACGCAGTATTTT.

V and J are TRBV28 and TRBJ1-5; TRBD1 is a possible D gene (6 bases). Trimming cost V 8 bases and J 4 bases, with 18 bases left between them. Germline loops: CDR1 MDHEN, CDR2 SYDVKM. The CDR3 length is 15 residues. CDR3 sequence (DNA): TGTGCCAGCTCGAGGGGGGGCAACACGAATCAGCCCCAGCATTTT. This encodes CASSRGGNTNQPQHF. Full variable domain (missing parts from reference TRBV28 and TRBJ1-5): DVKVTQSSRYLVKRTGEKVFLECVQDMDHENMFWYRQDPGLGLRLIYFSYDVKMKEKGDIPEGYSVSREKKERFSLILESASTNQTSMYLCASSRGGNTNQPQHFGDGTRLSIL.

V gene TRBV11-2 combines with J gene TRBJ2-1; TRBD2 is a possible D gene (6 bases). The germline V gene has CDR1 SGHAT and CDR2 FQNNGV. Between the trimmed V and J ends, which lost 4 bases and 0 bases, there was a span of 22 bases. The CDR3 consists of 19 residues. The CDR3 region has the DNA TGTGCCAGCAGCTCCAAGCGGGTGCCCTTGTTATCCTCCTACAATGAGCAGTTCTTC. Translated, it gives CASSSKRVPLLSSYNEQFF.

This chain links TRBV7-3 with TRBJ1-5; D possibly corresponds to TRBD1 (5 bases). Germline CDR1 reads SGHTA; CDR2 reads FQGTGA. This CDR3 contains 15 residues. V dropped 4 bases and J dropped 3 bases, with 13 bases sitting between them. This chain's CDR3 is CASSSSGTDNQPQHF. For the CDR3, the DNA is TGTGCCAGCAGCTCATCCGGGACCGACAATCAGCCCCAGCATTTT.

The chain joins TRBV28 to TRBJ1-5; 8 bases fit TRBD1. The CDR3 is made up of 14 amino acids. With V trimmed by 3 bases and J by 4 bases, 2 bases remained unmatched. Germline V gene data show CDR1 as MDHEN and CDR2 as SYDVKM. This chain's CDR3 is CASSLNRGNQPQHF. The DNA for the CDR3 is TGTGCCAGCAGTTTGAACAGGGGGAATCAGCCCCAGCATTTT.